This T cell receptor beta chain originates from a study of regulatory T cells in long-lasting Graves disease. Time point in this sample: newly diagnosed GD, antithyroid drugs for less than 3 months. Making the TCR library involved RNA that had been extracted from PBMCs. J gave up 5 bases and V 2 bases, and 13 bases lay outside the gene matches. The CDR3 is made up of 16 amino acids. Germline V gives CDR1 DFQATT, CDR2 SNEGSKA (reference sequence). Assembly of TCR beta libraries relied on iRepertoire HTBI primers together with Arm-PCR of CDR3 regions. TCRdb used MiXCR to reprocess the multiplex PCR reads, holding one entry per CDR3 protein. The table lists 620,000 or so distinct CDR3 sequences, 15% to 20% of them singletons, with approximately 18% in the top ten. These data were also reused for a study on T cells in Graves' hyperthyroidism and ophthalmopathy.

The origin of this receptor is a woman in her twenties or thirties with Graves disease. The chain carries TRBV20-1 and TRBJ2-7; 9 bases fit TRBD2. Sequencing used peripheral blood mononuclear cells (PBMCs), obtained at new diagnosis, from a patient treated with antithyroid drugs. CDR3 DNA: TGCAGTGCTAGATGGGGTAGCGGGAGAATCTTCAACGAGCAGTACTTC. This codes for CSARWGSGRIFNEQYF.